The 15 T cell receptor beta chains presented below share a single source sample, sequenced in a study of blood T cells in healthy people across ages. For the second PCR, which ran for about 7 to 12 cycles, a sample-barcoded 5' primer and a J-beta primer mix were used. TCRdb called the 5' RACE reads again in MiXCR, with one record for every CDR3 protein. The sample lists approximately 800,000 distinct CDR3 sequences, more than 35% occurring once. Material: blood. The receptors stem from an older man in good health.

This clonotype was found a few times. The V gene is TRBV29-1, the J gene TRBJ2-7; D remains unclear. Germline CDR1 and CDR2: SQVTM and ANQGSEA. V lost 6 bases and J 2 bases, leaving 17 bases between the germline ends. CDR3 size: 14 residues. CDR3 bases: TGCAGCGTACCCGGGCAAGGCCACCCCTACGAGCAGTACTTC. This codes for CSVPGQGHPYEQYF.

Only a few counts were recorded for this clonotype. The rearrangement uses TRBV20-1 and TRBJ2-5; 9 positions agree with TRBD1. V lost 6 bases to trimming and J lost 5 bases; unmatched junction nucleotides: 10. CDR1 is DFQATT and CDR2 is SNEGSKA in the germline V gene (reference sequence). The CDR3 sequence is 14 residues long. The DNA for the CDR3 is TGCAGTGCGGACCTTGGACAGGGGTTGGAGACCCAGTACTTC. It codes for CSADLGQGLETQYF.

J is TRBJ2-5 and V is TRBV7-8, with 7 bases that match TRBD2. With V trimmed by 6 bases and J by 4 bases, 8 bases remained unmatched. The CDR3 consists of 14 residues. Germline V gene lookup returns CDR1 SGHVS and CDR2 FQNEAQ. The CDR3 loop reads CASRNRGGGETQYF. The CDR3 region has the DNA TGTGCCAGCAGGAATCGGGGCGGGGGAGAGACCCAGTACTTC.

This clonotype showed up just a few times. J is TRBJ2-7 and V is TRBV4-3, with D possibly TRBD1 on 6 matching bases. V dropped 4 bases and J dropped 4 bases, with 17 bases sitting between them. From germline, CDR1 is LGHNA and CDR2 YSLEER. CDR3 size: 15 residues. The CDR3 sequence: CASSRDRSSRYEQYF. In DNA, the CDR3 is TGCGCCAGCAGCCGAGACAGGAGCTCTAGGTACGAGCAGTACTTC.

This clonotype was seen a handful of times. The CDR3 nucleotides read TGTGCCAGCAGCCCACAGCTCCTGGGGAACACTGAAGCTTTCTTT. Translation: CASSPQLLGNTEAFF. The chain carries TRBV6-2 or TRBV6-3 and TRBJ1-1; D is unclear. The CDR3 runs 15 residues. Germline-derived CDR1 and CDR2 are MNHEY and SVGEGT. The V and J ends lost 6 bases and 1 base respectively, with 15 bases between them.

The rearrangement joins TRBV29-1 to TRBJ2-1, with 8 bases identical to TRBD2. The CDR3 spans 16 residues. V lost 4 bases to trimming and J lost 3 bases; unmatched junction nucleotides: 11. Germline CDR1 SQVTM, CDR2 ANQGSEA. Here the CDR3 reads CSVGLTSGRGYNEQFF. CDR3 sequence (DNA): TGCAGCGTTGGACTAACTAGCGGCCGAGGCTACAATGAGCAGTTCTTC.

In regard to this clonotype: A read error may produce the germline difference seen at one junction end. In nucleotides, the CDR3 is TGTGCCAGCAGTTTAGCGGTGGCAGTAAGCACAGATACGCAGTATTTT. It specifies CASSLAVAVSTDTQYF. The V and J genes are TRBV7-9 and TRBJ2-3; a possible D gene is TRBD2 (6 bases). The germline V gene encodes CDR1 SEHNR and CDR2 FQNEAQ (reference sequence). The CDR3 covers 16 residues.

The chain uses TRBV10-3 and TRBJ2-7; 9 bases match TRBD1. From germline, CDR1 is ENHRY and CDR2 SYGVKD. V shed 6 bases and J 4 bases; nucleotides not matched to a gene: 13. CDR3 size: 16 residues. CDR3 nucleotide sequence: TGTGCCATCAGCGACCTGGCCGGGACAGGGAGTTACGAGCAGTACTTC. This sequence encodes CAISDLAGTGSYEQYF.

Many counts were recorded for this clonotype. This chain connects TRBV29-1 to TRBJ2-5; 8 bases line up with TRBD1. V was pared by 5 bases and J by 2 bases, with 1 base of the junction left unmatched. The CDR3 extends over 12 amino acids. Per germline, CDR1 SQVTM and CDR2 ANQGSEA. The CDR3 loop is CSVRTGQETQYF. DNA for the CDR3: TGCAGCGTTCGGACAGGGCAAGAGACCCAGTACTTC. Supplemented by reference TRBV29-1 and TRBJ2-5, the full variable domain reads SAVISQKPSRDICQRGTSLTIQCQVDSQVTMMFWYRQQPGQSLTLIATANQGSEATYESGFVIDKFPISRPNLTFSTLTVSNMSPEDSSIYLCSVRTGQETQYFGPGTRLLVL.

This chain uses TRBV6-6 with TRBJ2-5, with D unresolved. Per the germline V gene, CDR1 is MNHNY and CDR2 is SVGAGI (reference sequence). V lost 7 bases and J 3 bases, leaving 3 bases between the germline ends. The CDR3 loop spans 10 amino acids. In DNA form, the CDR3 reads TGTGCCAGCAACAAAGAGACCCAGTACTTC. It yields the protein CASNKETQYF.

This clonotype was seen only a few times. The chain has TRBV4-3 and TRBJ2-3; 9 bases are shared with TRBD2. V shed 0 bases and J 6 bases; nucleotides not matched to a gene: 7. The V gene's germline CDR1 is LGHNA and CDR2 YSLEER. This CDR3 has 16 residues. The CDR3 reads CASSQETSGFMDTQYF. The CDR3 bases are TGCGCCAGCAGCCAAGAAACTAGCGGGTTCATGGATACGCAGTATTTT.

This chain connects TRBV28 to TRBJ2-7; a possible D gene is TRBD2 (5 bases). This CDR3 comprises 16 residues. Deletions cut 1 base from V and 1 base from J, with 14 bases between. CDR1 MDHEN and CDR2 SYDVKM come from the germline V gene. In DNA form, the CDR3 reads TGTGCCAGCAGTTTATCGGGAACCCCCCGATCCTACGAGCAGTACTTC. This sequence encodes CASSLSGTPRSYEQYF.

Many counts were recorded for this clonotype. One end of the junction is discordant with germline, which a read error may explain. The DNA for the CDR3 is TGCGCCAGCAGCTTGTCTGGCGGGAGGGAGACCCAGTACTTC. It translates to CASSLSGGRETQYF. The rearrangement links TRBV27 to TRBJ2-5; 8 nucleotides agree with TRBD2. Germline lookup yields CDR1 MNHEY and CDR2 SMNVEV (reference sequence). The CDR3 runs 14 residues.

The chain couples TRBV12-3 or TRBV12-4 to TRBJ1-2; 7 positions agree with TRBD1. V shed 6 bases and J 4 bases; nucleotides not matched to a gene: 8. The CDR3 contains 14 residues. The CDR3 loop is CASRFGTASYGYTF. DNA for the CDR3: TGTGCCAGCAGATTCGGGACAGCGAGCTATGGCTACACCTTC.

The chain joins TRBV7-2 to TRBJ1-5; 12 bases are shared with TRBD1. The V segment lost 3 bases and the J segment 4 bases; nucleotides outside the gene matches: 4. The CDR3 extends over 16 amino acids. The V gene's germline CDR1 is SGHTA and CDR2 FQGNSA. The CDR3 bases are TGTGCCAGCAGCTTCCGGGACAGGGGGCGGAATCAGCCCCAGCATTTT. This encodes CASSFRDRGRNQPQHF.